Here is one TCR beta chain with its context. It has no known antigen specificity. The record has no base qualities; no much larger clone is one base away. Inclusive of the bounding cysteine and phenylalanine, the CDR3 is 12 residues long. Of all the DNA, just the CDR3 is kept, 36 bases in frame from base 1. Via the germline V gene (reference sequence), CDR1 is LNHDA and CDR2 SQIVND. The germline ends are 13 bases apart after V is trimmed by 4 bases and J by 13 bases. For sequencing of the TCRbeta CDR3 region, genomic DNA was extracted from the sorted cells. The immunoSEQ Assay was used to sequence the TCRbeta CDR3 regions. As stored in TCRdb, this immuneACCESS dataset retains in-frame rearrangements with V and J assigned. A fraction of the clones does not appear; measured against another copy, unresolved V genes explain less than half of the discrepancy, and the remainder lacks a known reason. This sample gives under 65,000 clones in total; roughly 90% of them show up just once. The biggest ten clones account for around 8.7% of the sample.

This sample was taken from a study of OX40 agonist ivuxolimab in advanced cancers. As for the study more broadly: Ivuxolimab, which targeted the costimulatory receptor OX40 (CD134), was an agonistic, fully human IgG2 monoclonal antibody. Intravenous ivuxolimab was administered to patients every 2 weeks at six dose levels: 0.01, 0.1, 0.3, 1.5, 3 and 10 mg/kg. Partial responses occurred in three dose-escalation patients, of whom one had hepatocellular carcinoma and two had cutaneous melanoma. The paper describes the monotherapy dose-escalation part (N ≈ 49 patients) of the phase I trial of ivuxolimab. Peripheral TCRbeta sequencing was intended to test whether TCR sequence diversity was altered and clonal T-cell expansion was caused by ivuxolimab. Prior anti-PD-1, anti-PD-L1 or anti-CTLA-4 therapy was permitted, and checkpoint inhibitors had been received by around 40% of dose-escalation patients. The dose-escalation cohort was almost 85% male with a mean age of approximately 59 years, ranging from about 23 to 85. Of the 50 to 55 dose-escalation patients, hepatocellular carcinoma was present in around 19, melanoma in approximately 15, renal cell carcinoma in 9 and head and neck cancer in 9. Broader findings and caveats from the paper: At doses from 0.1 to 3.0 mg/kg, clonal expansion was seen in both CD4+ and CD8+ blood T cells between baseline and week 6. The antigen specificity of the clonally expanded peripheral T cells was not determined. After ivuxolimab, CD8+ T cells had more expanded clones than CD4+ T cells on average. In partial responders in the 0.1-3.0 mg/kg groups, normalized peripheral clonal expansion was found to be among the lowest, especially among CD8+ T cells. Low levels of normalized T-cell clonal expansion were also seen in some nonresponding patients.

Patients with autoimmune disease history or receiving systemic immunosuppression were excluded from the trial. In every dose cohort, peripheral blood was drawn for TCR sequencing at baseline, cycle 4 day 1, and cycle 7 day 1. The samples were taken from a phase I, first-in-human, multicenter, open-label dose-escalation trial of ivuxolimab. Adults with locally advanced or metastatic melanoma, renal cell, hepatocellular, or head and neck squamous cell carcinoma were enrolled in the trial. Before TCR sequencing, CD4+ T cells and CD8+ T cells from peripheral blood were sorted into separate populations.

The receptor was isolated from an adult with an advanced solid tumor such as melanoma, head and neck, liver or kidney cancer. In this chain, TRBV19 is recombined with TRBJ2-2, with a tentative D gene TRBD2 over 5 matching bases. The sequencing used CD4+ or CD8+ T cells sorted from blood, collected in a trial of the OX40 agonist ivuxolimab. The CDR3 corresponds to CASSTGLVALFF. Read as DNA, the sequence is TGTGCCAGTAGTACCGGACTGGTGGCGCTGTTTTTT.